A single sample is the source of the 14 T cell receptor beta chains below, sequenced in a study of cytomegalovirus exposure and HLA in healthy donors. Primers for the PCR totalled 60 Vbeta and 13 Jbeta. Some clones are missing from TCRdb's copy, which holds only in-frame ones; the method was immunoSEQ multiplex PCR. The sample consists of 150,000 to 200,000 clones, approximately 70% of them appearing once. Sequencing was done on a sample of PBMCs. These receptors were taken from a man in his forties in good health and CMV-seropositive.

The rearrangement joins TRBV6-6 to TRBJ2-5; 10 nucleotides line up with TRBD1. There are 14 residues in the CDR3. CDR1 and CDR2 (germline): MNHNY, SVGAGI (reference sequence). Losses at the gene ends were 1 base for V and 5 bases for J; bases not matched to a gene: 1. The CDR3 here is CASSYLGQGETQYF. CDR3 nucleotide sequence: TGTGCCAGCAGTTACTTGGGACAGGGGGAGACCCAGTACTTC.

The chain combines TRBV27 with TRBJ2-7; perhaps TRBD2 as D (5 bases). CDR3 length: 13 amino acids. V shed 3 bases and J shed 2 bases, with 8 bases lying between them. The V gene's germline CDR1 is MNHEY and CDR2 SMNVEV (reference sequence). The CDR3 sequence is CASSLRETYEQYF. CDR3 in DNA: TGTGCCAGCAGTTTGAGGGAGACCTACGAGCAGTACTTC.

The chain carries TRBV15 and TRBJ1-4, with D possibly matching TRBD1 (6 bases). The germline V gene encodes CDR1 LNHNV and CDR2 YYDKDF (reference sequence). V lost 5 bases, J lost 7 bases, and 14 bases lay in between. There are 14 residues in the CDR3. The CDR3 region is CATSREVRGEKLFF. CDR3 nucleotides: TGTGCCACCAGCCGGGAGGTCAGGGGTGAAAAACTGTTTTTT.

DNA for the CDR3: TGTGCCAGCAGCTTAGTAATGACAGGGGGCATTCAGCCCCAGCATTTT. Its translation: CASSLVMTGGIQPQHF. The rearrangement uses TRBV7-2 and TRBJ1-5; 10 bases agree with TRBD1. This CDR3 is built from 16 residues. Germline V gene sequence: CDR1 SGHTA, CDR2 FQGNSA. Trimming removed 1 base from V and 6 bases from J; junction bases left unmatched: 6. Full variable domain (missing parts from reference TRBV7-2 and TRBJ1-5): GAGVSQSPSNKVTEKGKDVELRCDPISGHTALYWYRQSLGQGLEFLIYFQGNSAPDKSGLPSDRFSAERTGGSVSTLTIQRTQQEDSAVYLCASSLVMTGGIQPQHFGDGTRLSIL.

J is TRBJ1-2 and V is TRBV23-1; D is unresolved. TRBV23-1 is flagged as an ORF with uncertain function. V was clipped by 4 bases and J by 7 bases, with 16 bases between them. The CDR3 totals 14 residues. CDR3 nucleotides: TGCGCCAGCAGTCCTTATGCCGTACCGGGTGGCTACACCTTC. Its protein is CASSPYAVPGGYTF.

The CDR3 spells CASSRLAGSRGTQYF. The CDR3 bases are TGTGCCAGCAGCCGACTAGCGGGGTCTCGTGGGACCCAGTACTTC. This chain connects TRBV6-5 to TRBJ2-5, with 11 bases fitting TRBD2. Trimming removed 6 bases from V and 7 bases from J; junction bases left unmatched: 10. The CDR3 runs 15 residues. Germline-derived CDR1 and CDR2 are MNHEY and SVGAGI.

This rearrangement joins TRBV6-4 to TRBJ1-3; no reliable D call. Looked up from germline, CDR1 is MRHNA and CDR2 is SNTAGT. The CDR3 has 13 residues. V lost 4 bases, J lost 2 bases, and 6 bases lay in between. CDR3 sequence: CASSAGAGNTIYF. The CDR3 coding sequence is TGTGCCAGCAGTGCCGGGGCTGGAAACACCATATATTTT.

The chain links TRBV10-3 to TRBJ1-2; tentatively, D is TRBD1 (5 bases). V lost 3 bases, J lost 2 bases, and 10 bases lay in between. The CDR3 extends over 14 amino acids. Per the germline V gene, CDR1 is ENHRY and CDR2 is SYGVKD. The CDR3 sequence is CAISDAGLNYGYTF. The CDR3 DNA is TGTGCCATCAGTGACGCAGGGCTGAACTATGGCTACACCTTC.

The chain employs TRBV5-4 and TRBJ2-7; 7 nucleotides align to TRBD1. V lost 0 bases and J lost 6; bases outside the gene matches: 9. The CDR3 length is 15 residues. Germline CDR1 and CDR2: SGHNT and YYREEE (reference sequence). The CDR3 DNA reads TGTGCCAGCAGCTTGGCCGCGACAGGGTTCTCCGAGCAGTACTTC. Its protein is CASSLAATGFSEQYF.

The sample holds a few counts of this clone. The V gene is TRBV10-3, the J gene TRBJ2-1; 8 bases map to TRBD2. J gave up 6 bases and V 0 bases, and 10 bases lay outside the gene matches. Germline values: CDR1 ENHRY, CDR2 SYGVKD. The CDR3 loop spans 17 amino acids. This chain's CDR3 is CAISESTLAAGGNEQFF. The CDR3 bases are TGTGCCATCAGTGAGTCGACCCTAGCGGCGGGGGGCAATGAGCAGTTCTTC.

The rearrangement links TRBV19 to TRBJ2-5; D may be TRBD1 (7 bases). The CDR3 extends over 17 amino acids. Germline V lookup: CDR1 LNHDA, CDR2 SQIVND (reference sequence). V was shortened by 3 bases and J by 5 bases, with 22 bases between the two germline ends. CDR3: CASSIRSTGRTGETQYF. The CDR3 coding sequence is TGTGCCAGTAGTATTAGGTCGACAGGGAGGACCGGGGAGACCCAGTACTTC.

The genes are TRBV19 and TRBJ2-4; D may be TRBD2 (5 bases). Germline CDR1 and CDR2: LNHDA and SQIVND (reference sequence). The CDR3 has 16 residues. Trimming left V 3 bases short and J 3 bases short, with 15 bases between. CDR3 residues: CASSISEDWGKNIQYF. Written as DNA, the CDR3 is TGTGCCAGTAGTATCTCAGAGGACTGGGGCAAAAACATTCAGTACTTC.

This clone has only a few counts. CDR3 residues: CASSQDQGTAKNIQYF. As DNA, the CDR3 is TGCGCCAGCAGCCAAGACCAGGGGACAGCCAAAAACATTCAGTACTTC. This chain joins TRBV4-3 and TRBJ2-4, with D possibly TRBD1 on 6 matching bases. The V end lost 0 bases, the J end lost 0 bases, and 9 bases lay between the germline ends. The CDR3 has 16 amino acids. Germline CDR1 and CDR2: LGHNA and YSLEER.

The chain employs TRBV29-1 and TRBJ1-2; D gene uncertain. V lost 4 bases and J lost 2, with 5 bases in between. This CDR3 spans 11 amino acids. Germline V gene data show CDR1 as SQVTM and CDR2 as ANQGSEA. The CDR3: CSVGANYGYTF. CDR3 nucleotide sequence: TGCAGCGTTGGGGCGAACTATGGCTACACCTTC.